Below are 13 T cell receptor beta chains sequenced from a single sample in a study of blood T cell repertoires in COVID-19. Clones were read by immunoSEQ multiplex PCR, and TCRdb kept only the in-frame ones, dropping some. Of some 150,000 clones listed, around 81% are singletons. Source material: peripheral blood. These receptor sequences come from a woman aged 40 to 50 with active or convalescent COVID-19.

The DNA for the CDR3 is TGTGCCAGCAGTTACTGGGACAGGGAGGGCTCTGGGGCCAACGTCCTGACTTTC. This gives the protein CASSYWDREGSGANVLTF. This rearrangement joins TRBV28 to TRBJ2-6; 9 bases are a match to TRBD1. Germline V gene data show CDR1 as MDHEN and CDR2 as SYDVKM. The V and J ends lost 4 bases and 0 bases, in that order; junction bases with no gene match: 7. The CDR3 is 18 amino acids.

This chain connects TRBV7-9 to TRBJ1-3; D not certain. Between the trimmed V and J ends, which lost 7 bases and 0 bases, there was a span of 16 bases. The V gene's germline CDR1 is SEHNR and CDR2 FQNEAQ (reference sequence). The CDR3 runs to 16 residues. DNA for the CDR3: TGTGCCAGCACCGACTCTATGGATAGCTCTGGAAACACCATATATTTT. It translates to CASTDSMDSSGNTIYF.

This chain connects TRBV6-5 to TRBJ2-7, with 10 nucleotides matching TRBD1. V lost 8 bases, J lost 0 bases, and 1 base stayed unmatched. There are 13 residues in the CDR3. CDR1 and CDR2 from the germline V gene are MNHEY and SVGAGI. In DNA, the CDR3 is TGTGCCAGCGGGGACAGGGGCTCCTACGAGCAGTACTTC. Protein product: CASGDRGSYEQYF.

The chain combines TRBV18 with TRBJ1-1, with no clear D. The germline CDR1 and CDR2 sequences are KGHSH and LQKENI. CDR3 length: 17 amino acids. The V end was cut by 6 bases, the J end by 1 base, with 21 bases between. The CDR3 DNA follows: TGTGCCAGCTCTCCCCTTAGCGGGGAGCTAACGAACACTGAAGCTTTCTTT. It is translated as CASSPLSGELTNTEAFF.

This chain joins TRBV28 and TRBJ2-3; tentatively, D is TRBD2 (5 bases). The germline V and J ends were trimmed by 1 base and 6 bases, with 14 bases remaining between them. This CDR3 contains 15 residues. CDR1 MDHEN and CDR2 SYDVKM come from the germline V gene. As DNA, the CDR3 is TGTGCCAGCAGTTTATTCCGACGAGGGTCGGATACGCAGTATTTT. It codes for CASSLFRRGSDTQYF.

The chain joins TRBV7-9 to TRBJ1-4, with TRBD1 as a possible D gene (5 bases). From germline, CDR1 is SEHNR and CDR2 FQNEAQ (reference sequence). This CDR3 has 16 amino acids. The V gene lost 5 bases and the J gene lost 2 bases, with 15 bases spanning the gap. Here the CDR3 DNA reads TGTGCCAGCAGCCCCCTGCTTCAGGGTACTAATGAAAAACTGTTTTTT. Translating it yields CASSPLLQGTNEKLFF.

The chain employs TRBV19 and TRBJ2-2; tentatively, D is TRBD2 (5 bases). The V gene lost 2 bases and the J gene lost 4 bases, with 23 bases spanning the gap. CDR1 is LNHDA, CDR2 SQIVND, per germline (reference sequence). This CDR3 comprises 19 residues. The CDR3 DNA is TGTGCCAGTAGTATAAGTGGTTCTTGGCGAGCGGATAGCACCGGGGAGCTGTTTTTT. Residues: CASSISGSWRADSTGELFF.

This rearrangement joins TRBV2 to TRBJ1-3; D may be TRBD1 (6 bases). The germline gives CDR1 SNHLY, CDR2 FYNNEI. V was shortened by 3 bases and J by 6 bases, with 15 bases between the two germline ends. This CDR3 region has 15 residues. CDR3 nucleotide sequence: TGTGCCAGCAGTGAGGCGCCAGGGGTGGAAAACACCATATATTTT. Translating gives CASSEAPGVENTIYF.

The gene calls are TRBV6-5 and TRBJ1-1, with D tentatively TRBD1 (5 bases). The CDR3 has 12 amino acids. Trimming shortened V by 1 base and J by 7 bases, and 7 bases separated the two germline ends. CDR1 MNHEY and CDR2 SVGAGI come from the germline V gene. Written as DNA, the CDR3 is TGTGCCAGCAGTTACTGGCAGGGTGAAGCTTTCTTT. This codes for CASSYWQGEAFF.

This clone was counted only a few times. The chain recombines TRBV7-2 with TRBJ1-2; TRBD1 is a possible D gene (6 bases). CDR1 is SGHTA and CDR2 is FQGNSA in the germline V gene. V gave up 5 bases and J gave up 6 bases, with 13 bases separating them. The CDR3 length is 13 residues. The CDR3 protein is CASSPSYRDGYTF. CDR3 DNA sequence: TGTGCCAGCAGCCCATCCTACAGGGATGGCTACACCTTC. Based on the CDR3 plus reference TRBV7-2 and TRBJ1-2, the full variable domain is GAGVSQSPSNKVTEKGKDVELRCDPISGHTALYWYRQSLGQGLEFLIYFQGNSAPDKSGLPSDRFSAERTGGSVSTLTIQRTQQEDSAVYLCASSPSYRDGYTFGSGTRLTVV.

The V gene is TRBV9, the J gene TRBJ2-1, with TRBD2 matching over 16 bases. This CDR3 has 17 amino acids. From germline, CDR1 is SGDLS and CDR2 YYNGEE. Trimming took 4 bases from V and 7 from J; bases not matched to a gene: 8. The chain's CDR3 is CASSSGLAGGPWNEQFF. The CDR3 coding sequence is TGTGCCAGCAGCTCGGGACTAGCGGGAGGGCCGTGGAATGAGCAGTTCTTC.

The chain links TRBV20-1 to TRBJ2-7, with D maybe TRBD2 (6 bases). Trimming took 3 bases from V and 2 from J, leaving 17 bases between them. Per germline, CDR1 DFQATT and CDR2 SNEGSKA (reference sequence). The CDR3 covers 15 residues. This chain's CDR3 is CSASSPAGLTYEQYF. CDR3 coding DNA: TGCAGTGCTAGTAGTCCGGCGGGATTAACCTACGAGCAGTACTTC.

The V call is TRBV5-1, the J call TRBJ2-7; D is ambiguous. CDR3 length: 15 residues. V gave up 0 bases and J gave up 3 bases, with 13 bases separating them. Germline V gives CDR1 SGHRS, CDR2 YFSETQ. The CDR3 region is CASSLGTATNYEQYF. CDR3 in DNA: TGCGCCAGCAGCTTGGGAACGGCCACTAACTACGAGCAGTACTTC.